Listed here are 9 T cell receptor beta chains from one sample, sequenced in a study of identical twins. TCRdb re-derived calls from the 5' RACE reads in MiXCR, one entry per CDR3 protein. The table has 640,000 or so distinct CDR3 sequences, 5.5% to 6.5% seen once. Sequenced sample: naive T cells sorted from blood. The origin of the receptors is a man aged 18 to 29 in good health.

This clonotype was recorded at least ten times. This chain uses TRBV7-2 with TRBJ2-1; D gene unclear. The CDR3 sequence is 12 residues long. V gave up 5 bases and J gave up 6 bases, with 8 bases separating them. CDR1 SGHTA and CDR2 FQGNSA come from the germline V gene. CDR3 DNA sequence: TGTGCCAGCAGCCTCCGGATCAATGAGCAGTTCTTC. Translation: CASSLRINEQFF.

Ten or more counts support this clonotype. V usage is TRBV12-5 and J usage is TRBJ2-5; no clear D. This CDR3 comprises 15 residues. The V and J ends lost 7 bases and 2 bases respectively, with 17 bases between them. In germline, CDR1 is LGHNT, CDR2 FRNRAP. The CDR3 here is CASALYVKVQETQYF. CDR3 nucleotide sequence: TGTGCTAGTGCGCTGTACGTTAAGGTTCAAGAGACCCAGTACTTC.

This clonotype has just a few counts. This chain joins TRBV5-1 and TRBJ1-1, with 9 bases matching TRBD1. The CDR3 runs 15 residues. The J segment lost 4 bases and the V segment lost 4 bases, leaving 8 bases of the junction unmatched. Germline CDR1 SGHRS, CDR2 YFSETQ. Here the CDR3 DNA reads TGCGCCAGCAGCCGGACAGGGGACGAGGGCACTGAAGCTTTCTTT. Protein sequence: CASSRTGDEGTEAFF.

The V call is TRBV20-1, the J call TRBJ2-1, with D possibly being TRBD1 or TRBD2 (5 bases each). The CDR3 totals 17 residues. Looked up from germline, CDR1 is DFQATT and CDR2 is SNEGSKA (reference sequence). V lost 6 bases and J lost 0, with 21 bases in between. The CDR3 region has the DNA TGCAGTGCCCGTGGGGCGACTAACCCGAGCTCCTACAATGAGCAGTTCTTC. Amino acids: CSARGATNPSSYNEQFF.

This clonotype showed up just a few times. The genes are TRBV19 and TRBJ2-1; TRBD1 aligns across 9 bases. The germline gives CDR1 LNHDA, CDR2 SQIVND (reference sequence). J lost 7 bases, V lost 6 bases, and 4 bases had no gene match. The CDR3 extends over 13 amino acids. The CDR3, as DNA: TGTGCCAGTAGCACAGGGGGCCGTAATGAGCAGTTCTTC. Translation: CASSTGGRNEQFF.

This clonotype was counted many times. V gene TRBV29-1 combines with J gene TRBJ2-7; D is perhaps TRBD2 (6 bases). Germline assignment: CDR1 SQVTM and CDR2 ANQGSEA. The CDR3 totals 15 residues. V lost 6 bases and J lost 2, with 20 bases in between. The CDR3 spells CSVSSGDPIPYEQYF. CDR3 in DNA: TGCAGCGTGTCCTCGGGGGATCCAATCCCCTACGAGCAGTACTTC.

This clonotype was observed at least ten times. The chain carries TRBV20-1 and TRBJ2-7, with D perhaps TRBD1 or TRBD2 (5 bases each). The V end was cut by 6 bases, the J end by 1 base, with 13 bases between. This CDR3 contains 13 residues. CDR1 is DFQATT, CDR2 SNEGSKA, per germline (reference sequence). DNA of the CDR3: TGCAGTGCCGTGGGACGGCTATCCTACGAGCAGTACTTC. Its translation: CSAVGRLSYEQYF.

There are many counts of this clonotype. The genes are TRBV4-3 and TRBJ2-4, with D tentatively TRBD2 (6 bases). The CDR3 contains 15 residues. CDR1 is LGHNA and CDR2 is YSLEER in the germline V gene. Between the trimmed V and J ends, which lost 4 bases and 7 bases, there was a span of 17 bases. DNA for the CDR3: TGCGCCAGCAGCCCCCGGAGGGACCAGGCTAACATTCAGTACTTC. This translates into CASSPRRDQANIQYF.

This clonotype has more than one count but fewer than ten. The genes are TRBV6-2 or TRBV6-3 and TRBJ2-3, with 12 bases matching TRBD2. Germline CDR1 and CDR2: MNHEY and SVGEGT. V shed 3 bases, J shed 2 bases, and the junction held 6 bases outside the gene matches. This CDR3 spans 17 amino acids. CDR3 amino acids: CASSYHRLAGVTDTQYF. The CDR3, as DNA: TGTGCCAGCAGTTATCATAGACTAGCGGGAGTCACAGATACGCAGTATTTT.